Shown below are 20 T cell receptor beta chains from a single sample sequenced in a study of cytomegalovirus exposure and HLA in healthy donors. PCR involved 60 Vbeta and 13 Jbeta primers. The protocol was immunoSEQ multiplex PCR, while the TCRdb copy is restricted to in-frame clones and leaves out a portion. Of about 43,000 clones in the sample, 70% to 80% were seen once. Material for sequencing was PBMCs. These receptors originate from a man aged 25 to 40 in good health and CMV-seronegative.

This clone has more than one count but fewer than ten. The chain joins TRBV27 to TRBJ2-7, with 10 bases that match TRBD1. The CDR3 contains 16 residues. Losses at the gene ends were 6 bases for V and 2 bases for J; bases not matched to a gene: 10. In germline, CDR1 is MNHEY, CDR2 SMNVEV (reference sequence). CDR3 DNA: TGTGCCAGCAGGGATATGGGGGGACAGGGGCCCTACGAGCAGTACTTC. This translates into CASRDMGGQGPYEQYF.

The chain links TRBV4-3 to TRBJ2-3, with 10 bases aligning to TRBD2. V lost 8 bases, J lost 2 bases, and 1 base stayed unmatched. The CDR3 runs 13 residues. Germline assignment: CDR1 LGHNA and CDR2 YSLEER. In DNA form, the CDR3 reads TGCGCCAGCGGACTAGCGGACACAGATACGCAGTATTTT. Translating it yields CASGLADTDTQYF.

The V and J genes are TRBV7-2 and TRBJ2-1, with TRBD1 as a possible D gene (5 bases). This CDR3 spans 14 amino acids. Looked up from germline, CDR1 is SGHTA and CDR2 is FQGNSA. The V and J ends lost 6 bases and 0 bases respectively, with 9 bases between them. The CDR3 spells CASSPGFSYNEQFF. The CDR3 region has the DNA TGTGCCAGCAGTCCAGGGTTCTCCTACAATGAGCAGTTCTTC.

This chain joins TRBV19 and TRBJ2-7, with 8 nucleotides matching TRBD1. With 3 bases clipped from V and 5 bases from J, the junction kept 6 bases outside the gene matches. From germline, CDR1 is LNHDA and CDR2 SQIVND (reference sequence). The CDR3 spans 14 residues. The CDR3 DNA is TGTGCCAGTAGTATTAGGACAGGGTGGAACGAGCAGTACTTC. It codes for CASSIRTGWNEQYF. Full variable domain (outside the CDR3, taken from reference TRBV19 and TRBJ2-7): DGGITQSPKYLFRKEGQNVTLSCEQNLNHDAMYWYRQDPGQGLRLIYYSQIVNDFQKGDIAEGYSVSREKKESFPLTVTSAQKNPTAFYLCASSIRTGWNEQYFGPGTRLTVT.

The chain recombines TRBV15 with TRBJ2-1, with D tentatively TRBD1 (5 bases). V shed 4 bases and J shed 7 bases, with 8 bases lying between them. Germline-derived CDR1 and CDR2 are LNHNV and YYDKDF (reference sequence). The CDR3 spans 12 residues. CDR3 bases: TGTGCCACCAGCATCAGGGTTAATGAGCAGTTCTTC. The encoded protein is CATSIRVNEQFF.

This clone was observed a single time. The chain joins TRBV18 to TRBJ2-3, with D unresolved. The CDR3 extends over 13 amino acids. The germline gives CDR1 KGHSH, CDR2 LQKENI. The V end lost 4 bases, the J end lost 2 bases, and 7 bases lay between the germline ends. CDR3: CASSRGNTDTQYF. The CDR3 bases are TGTGCCAGCTCACGAGGCAACACAGATACGCAGTATTTT.

CDR3 sequence reads: CASSLGGKPKGYNEQFF. CDR3 DNA: TGTGCCAGCAGCTTAGGGGGCAAGCCCAAGGGCTACAATGAGCAGTTCTTC. This chain connects TRBV7-2 to TRBJ2-1; possible D gene TRBD1, 5 bases. The CDR3 is made up of 17 amino acids. Trimming stripped 1 base from V and 3 bases from J, with 16 bases between. CDR1 is SGHTA and CDR2 is FQGNSA in the germline V gene.

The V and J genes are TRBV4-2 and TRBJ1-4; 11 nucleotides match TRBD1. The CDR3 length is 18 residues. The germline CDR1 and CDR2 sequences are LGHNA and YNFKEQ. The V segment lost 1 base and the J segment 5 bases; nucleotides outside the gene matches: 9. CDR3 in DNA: TGTGCCAGCAGCCAAGCCCACAACCGGGACAGGGGGAATGAAAAACTGTTTTTT. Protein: CASSQAHNRDRGNEKLFF.

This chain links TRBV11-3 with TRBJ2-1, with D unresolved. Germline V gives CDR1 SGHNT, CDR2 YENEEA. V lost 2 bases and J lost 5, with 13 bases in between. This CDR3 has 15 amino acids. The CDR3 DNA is TGTGCCAGCAGCTTATTATCCGGAGCCGACAATGAGCAGTTCTTC. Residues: CASSLLSGADNEQFF.

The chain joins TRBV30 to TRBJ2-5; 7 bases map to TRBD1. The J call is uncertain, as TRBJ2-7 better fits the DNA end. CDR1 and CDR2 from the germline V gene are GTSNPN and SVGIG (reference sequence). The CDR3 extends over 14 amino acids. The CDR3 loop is CAWSVRQGVYEQYF. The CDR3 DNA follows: TGTGCCTGGAGTGTTCGCCAGGGGGTTTACGAGCAGTACTTC.

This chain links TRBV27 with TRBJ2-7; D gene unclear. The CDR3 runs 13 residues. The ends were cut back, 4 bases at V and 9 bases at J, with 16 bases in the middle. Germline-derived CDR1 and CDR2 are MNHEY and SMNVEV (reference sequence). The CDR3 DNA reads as TGTGCCAGCAGTTCTTTAAACCAAAGGAGGCAGTACTTC. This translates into CASSSLNQRRQYF.

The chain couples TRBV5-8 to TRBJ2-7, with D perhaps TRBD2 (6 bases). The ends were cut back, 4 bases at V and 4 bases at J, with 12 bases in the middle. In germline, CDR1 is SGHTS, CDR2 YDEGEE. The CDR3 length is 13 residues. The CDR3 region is CASSTRDFYEQYF. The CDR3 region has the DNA TGTGCCAGCAGCACCCGGGACTTTTACGAGCAGTACTTC.

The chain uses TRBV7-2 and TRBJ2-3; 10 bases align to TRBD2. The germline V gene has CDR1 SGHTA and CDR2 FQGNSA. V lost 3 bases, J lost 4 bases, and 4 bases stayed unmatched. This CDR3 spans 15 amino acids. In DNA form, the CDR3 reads TGTGCCAGCAGCTTTCCGAGCGGGAGGGCAGATACGCAGTATTTT. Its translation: CASSFPSGRADTQYF.

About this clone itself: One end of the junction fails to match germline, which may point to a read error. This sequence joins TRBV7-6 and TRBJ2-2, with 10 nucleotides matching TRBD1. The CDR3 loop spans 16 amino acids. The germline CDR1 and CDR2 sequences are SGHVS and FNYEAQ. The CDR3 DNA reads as TGTGCCGGCAGCTTAGCCGGGACAGGGGTCACCGGGGAGCTGTTTTTT. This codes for CAGSLAGTGVTGELFF.

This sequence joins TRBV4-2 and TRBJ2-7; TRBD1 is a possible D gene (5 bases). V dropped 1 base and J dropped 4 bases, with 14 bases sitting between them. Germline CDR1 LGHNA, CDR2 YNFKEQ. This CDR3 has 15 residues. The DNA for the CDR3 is TGTGCCAGCAGCCAAGGAAGGGGTCCTCAATACGAGCAGTACTTC. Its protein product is CASSQGRGPQYEQYF.

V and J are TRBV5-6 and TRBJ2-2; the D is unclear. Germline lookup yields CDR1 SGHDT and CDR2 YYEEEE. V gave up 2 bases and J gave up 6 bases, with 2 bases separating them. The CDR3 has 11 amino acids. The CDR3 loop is CASSFSGELFF. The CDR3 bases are TGTGCCAGCAGCTTCTCCGGGGAGCTGTTTTTT.

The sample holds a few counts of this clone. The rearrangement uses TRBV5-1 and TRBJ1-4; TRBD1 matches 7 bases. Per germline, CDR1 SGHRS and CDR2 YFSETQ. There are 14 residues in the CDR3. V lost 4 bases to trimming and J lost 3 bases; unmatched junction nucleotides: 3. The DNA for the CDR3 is TGCGCCAGCAGCAAGGGACAGCCTAATGAAAAACTGTTTTTT. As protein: CASSKGQPNEKLFF.

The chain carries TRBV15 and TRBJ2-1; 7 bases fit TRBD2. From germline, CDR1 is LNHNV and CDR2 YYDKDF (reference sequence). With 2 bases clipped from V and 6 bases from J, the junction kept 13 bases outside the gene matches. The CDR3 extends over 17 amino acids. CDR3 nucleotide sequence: TGTGCCACCAGCAGATGCCCTAGCGGAGAGTTCCTCAATGAGCAGTTCTTC. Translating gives CATSRCPSGEFLNEQFF.

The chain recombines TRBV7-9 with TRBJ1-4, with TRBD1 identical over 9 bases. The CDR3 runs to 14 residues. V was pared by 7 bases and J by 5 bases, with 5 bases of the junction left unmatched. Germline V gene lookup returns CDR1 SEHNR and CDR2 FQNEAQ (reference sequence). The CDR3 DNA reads TGTGCCAGCACCCGGACAGGGGTAAATGAAAAACTGTTTTTT. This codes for CASTRTGVNEKLFF.

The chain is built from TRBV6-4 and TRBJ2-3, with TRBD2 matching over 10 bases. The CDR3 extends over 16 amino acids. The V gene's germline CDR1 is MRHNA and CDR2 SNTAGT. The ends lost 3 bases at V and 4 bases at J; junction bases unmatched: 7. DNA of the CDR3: TGTGCCAGCAGTGAAGCGTCCGGGACTAGCGCAGATACGCAGTATTTT. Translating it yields CASSEASGTSADTQYF.